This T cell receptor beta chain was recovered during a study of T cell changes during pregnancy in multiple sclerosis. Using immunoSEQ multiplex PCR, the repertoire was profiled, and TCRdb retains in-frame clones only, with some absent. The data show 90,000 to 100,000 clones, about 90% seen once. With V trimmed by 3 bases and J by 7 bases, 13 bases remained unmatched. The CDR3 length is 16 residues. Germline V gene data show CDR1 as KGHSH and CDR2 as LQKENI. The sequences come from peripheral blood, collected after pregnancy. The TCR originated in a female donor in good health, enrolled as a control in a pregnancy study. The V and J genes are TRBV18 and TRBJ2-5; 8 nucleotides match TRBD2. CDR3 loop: CASSPSPAGGTRTQYF. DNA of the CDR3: TGTGCCAGCTCACCCTCCCCGGCGGGGGGTACTAGGACCCAGTACTTC.